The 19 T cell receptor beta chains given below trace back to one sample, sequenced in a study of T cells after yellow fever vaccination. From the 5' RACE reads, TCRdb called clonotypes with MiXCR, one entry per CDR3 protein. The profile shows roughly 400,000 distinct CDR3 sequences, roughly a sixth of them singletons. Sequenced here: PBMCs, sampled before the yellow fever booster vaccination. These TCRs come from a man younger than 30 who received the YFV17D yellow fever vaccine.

CDR3 amino acids: CASSHRSGLGGGADTQYF. CDR3 DNA: TGCGCCAGCAGCCACCGATCCGGACTAGGCGGGGGAGCAGATACGCAGTATTTT. V usage is TRBV4-3 and J usage is TRBJ2-3; TRBD2 agrees at 7 bases. This CDR3 has 18 amino acids. Germline V CDR1 and CDR2: LGHNA, YSLEER. Trimming took 3 bases from V and 4 from J; bases not matched to a gene: 16.

CDR3 DNA: TGCAGTGCGAGGGGGACGTACTACTCTGGAAACACCATATATTTT. It codes for CSARGTYYSGNTIYF. This chain joins TRBV20-1 and TRBJ1-3; possible D gene TRBD1, 6 bases. This CDR3 comprises 15 residues. CDR1 DFQATT and CDR2 SNEGSKA come from the germline V gene (reference sequence). The V end lost 6 bases, the J end lost 0 bases, and 15 bases lay between the germline ends.

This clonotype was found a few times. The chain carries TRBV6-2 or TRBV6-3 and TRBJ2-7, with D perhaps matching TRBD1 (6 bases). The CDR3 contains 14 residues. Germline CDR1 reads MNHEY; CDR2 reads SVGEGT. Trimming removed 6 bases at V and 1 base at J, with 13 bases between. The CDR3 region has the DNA TGTGCCAGCAGACATGGGGGCCGGTCCTACGAGCAGTACTTC. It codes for CASRHGGRSYEQYF.

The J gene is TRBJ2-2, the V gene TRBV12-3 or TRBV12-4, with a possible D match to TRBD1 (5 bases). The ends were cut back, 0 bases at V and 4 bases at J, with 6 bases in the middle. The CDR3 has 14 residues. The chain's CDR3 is CASSLAGPTGELFF. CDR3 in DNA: TGTGCCAGCAGTTTAGCGGGGCCCACCGGGGAGCTGTTTTTT.

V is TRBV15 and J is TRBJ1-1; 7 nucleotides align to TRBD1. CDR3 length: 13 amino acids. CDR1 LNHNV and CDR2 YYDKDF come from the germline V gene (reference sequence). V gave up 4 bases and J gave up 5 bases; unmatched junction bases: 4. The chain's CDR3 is CATSTTGETEAFF. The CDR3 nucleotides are TGTGCCACCAGCACAACAGGGGAGACTGAAGCTTTCTTT.

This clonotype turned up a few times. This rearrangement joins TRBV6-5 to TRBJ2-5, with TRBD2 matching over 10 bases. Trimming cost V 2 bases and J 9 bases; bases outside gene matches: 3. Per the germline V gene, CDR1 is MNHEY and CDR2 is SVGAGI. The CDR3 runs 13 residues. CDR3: CASSYTSGVAQYF. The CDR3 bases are TGTGCCAGCAGTTACACTAGCGGGGTCGCCCAGTACTTC.

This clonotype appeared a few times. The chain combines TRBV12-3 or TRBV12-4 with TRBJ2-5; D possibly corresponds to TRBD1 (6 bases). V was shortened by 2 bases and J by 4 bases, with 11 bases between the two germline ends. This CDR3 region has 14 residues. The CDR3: CASSLRARGETQYF. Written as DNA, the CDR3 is TGTGCCAGCAGTTTACGGGCCAGGGGAGAGACCCAGTACTTC.

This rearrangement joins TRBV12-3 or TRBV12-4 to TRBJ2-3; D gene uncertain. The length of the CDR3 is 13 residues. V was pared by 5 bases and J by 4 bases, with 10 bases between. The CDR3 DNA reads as TGTGCCAGCAGTGCCGGGTCGGCAGATACGCAGTATTTT. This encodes CASSAGSADTQYF.

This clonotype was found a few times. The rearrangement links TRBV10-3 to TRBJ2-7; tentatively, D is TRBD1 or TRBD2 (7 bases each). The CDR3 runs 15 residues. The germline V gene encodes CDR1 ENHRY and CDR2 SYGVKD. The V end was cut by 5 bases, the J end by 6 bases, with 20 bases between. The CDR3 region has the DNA TGTGCCATCAGTCCCTCGGGGGGACAGCGGGGCGAGCAGTACTTC. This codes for CAISPSGGQRGEQYF.

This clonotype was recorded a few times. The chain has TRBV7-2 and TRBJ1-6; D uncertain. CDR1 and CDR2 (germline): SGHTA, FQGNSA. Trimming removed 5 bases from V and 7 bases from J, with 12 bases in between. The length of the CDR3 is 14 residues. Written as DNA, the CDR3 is TGTGCCAGCAGCACGGGTATAAGCAATTCACCCCTCCACTTT. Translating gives CASSTGISNSPLHF.

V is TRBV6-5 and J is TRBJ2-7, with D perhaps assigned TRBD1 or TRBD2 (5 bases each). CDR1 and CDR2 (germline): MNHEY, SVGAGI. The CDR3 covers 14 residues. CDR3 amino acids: CAKEGSEVVYEQYV. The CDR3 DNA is TGTGCGAAAGAGGGGTCGGAAGTCGTCTACGAGCAGTACGTC.

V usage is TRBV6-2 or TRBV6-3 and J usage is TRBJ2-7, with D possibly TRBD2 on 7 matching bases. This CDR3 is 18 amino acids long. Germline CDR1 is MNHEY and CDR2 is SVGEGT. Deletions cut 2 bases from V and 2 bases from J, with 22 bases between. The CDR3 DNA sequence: TGTGCCAGCAGTTACCTCATCGCGACGGGGGGCCCAACCTACGAGCAGTACTTC. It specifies CASSYLIATGGPTYEQYF.

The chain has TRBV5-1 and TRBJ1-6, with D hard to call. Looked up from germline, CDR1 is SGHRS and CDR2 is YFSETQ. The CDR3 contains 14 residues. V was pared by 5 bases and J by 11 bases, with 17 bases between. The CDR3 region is CASSGAMGDPPLHF. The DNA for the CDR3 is TGCGCCAGCAGTGGAGCCATGGGAGACCCACCCCTCCACTTT. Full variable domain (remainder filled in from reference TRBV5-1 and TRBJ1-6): KAGVTQTPRYLIKTRGQQVTLSCSPISGHRSVSWYQQTPGQGLQFLFEYFSETQRNKGNFPGRFSGRQFSNSRSEMNVSTLELGDSALYLCASSGAMGDPPLHFGNGTRLTVT.

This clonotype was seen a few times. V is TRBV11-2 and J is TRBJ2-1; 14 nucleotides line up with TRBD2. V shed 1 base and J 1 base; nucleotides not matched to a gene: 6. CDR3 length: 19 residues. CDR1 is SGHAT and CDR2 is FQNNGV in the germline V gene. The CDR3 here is CASSLGLAGGIVSYNEQFF. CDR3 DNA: TGTGCCAGCAGCTTAGGACTAGCGGGGGGGATAGTTTCCTACAATGAGCAGTTCTTC.

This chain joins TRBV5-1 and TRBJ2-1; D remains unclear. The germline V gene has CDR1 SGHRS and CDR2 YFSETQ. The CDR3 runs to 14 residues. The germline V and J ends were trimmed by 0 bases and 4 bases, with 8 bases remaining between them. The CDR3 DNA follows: TGCGCCAGCAGCTTGGAGGACCAATACAATGAGCAGTTCTTC. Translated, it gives CASSLEDQYNEQFF.

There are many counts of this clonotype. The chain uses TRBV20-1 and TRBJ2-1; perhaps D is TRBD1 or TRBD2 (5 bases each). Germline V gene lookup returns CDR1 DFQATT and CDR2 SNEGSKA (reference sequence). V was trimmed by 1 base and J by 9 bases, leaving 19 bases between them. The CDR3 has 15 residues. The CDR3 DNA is TGCAGTGCTAGAGTGTCGGGACGTGGGGACCGTGAGCAGTTCTTC. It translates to CSARVSGRGDREQFF.

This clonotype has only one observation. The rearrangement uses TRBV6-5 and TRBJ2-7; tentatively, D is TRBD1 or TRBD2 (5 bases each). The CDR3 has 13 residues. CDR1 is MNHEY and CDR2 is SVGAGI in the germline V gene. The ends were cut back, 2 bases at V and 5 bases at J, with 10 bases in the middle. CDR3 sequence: CASSYGTLHEQYF. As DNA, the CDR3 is TGTGCCAGCAGTTACGGGACGCTGCACGAGCAGTACTTC.

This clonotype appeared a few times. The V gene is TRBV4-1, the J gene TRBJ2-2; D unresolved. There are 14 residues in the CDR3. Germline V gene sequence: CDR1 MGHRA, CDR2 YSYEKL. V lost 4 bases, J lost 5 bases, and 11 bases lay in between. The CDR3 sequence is CASSPPIGTGELFF. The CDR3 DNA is TGCGCCAGCAGCCCCCCCATTGGGACCGGGGAGCTGTTTTTT.

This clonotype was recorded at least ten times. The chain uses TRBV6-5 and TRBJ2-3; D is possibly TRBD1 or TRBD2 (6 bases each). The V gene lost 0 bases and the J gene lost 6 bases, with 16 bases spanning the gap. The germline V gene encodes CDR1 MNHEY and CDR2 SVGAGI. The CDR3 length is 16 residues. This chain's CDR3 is CASSYSPRGAYDTQYF. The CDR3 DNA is TGTGCCAGCAGTTACTCCCCAAGGGGGGCGTACGATACGCAGTATTTT.